This TCR beta chain was recovered during a study of tumor and adjacent non-tumor tissue in lung cancer. Study-wide results and limits: In normal lung, the top 100 clones were significantly more dominant than in tumor.

A modified ARM-PCR protocol with three rounds of nested PCR amplified TCRbeta. TCRdb used MiXCR to reprocess the multiplex PCR reads, holding one entry per CDR3 protein. The table shows fewer than 130,000 distinct CDR3 sequences, with about 80% occurring only once. No cell sorting was done before RNA was extracted from the tissue. With regard to this clonotype: Antigen specificity is unknown. One end of the junction does not line up with germline, which may come from a read error.

The germline V gene encodes CDR1 SGHDN and CDR2 FVKESK. The CDR3 runs to 11 residues. The sequencing sample was made of lung tumor tissue. The chain employs TRBV14 and TRBJ2-3; no definite D call. This clonotype was sampled from a man between 65 and 85 years old with non-small cell lung cancer. This chain's CDR3 is CANSQRITQYF. In nucleotides, the CDR3 is TGTGCCAACAGCCAACGTATCACGCAGTATTTT.